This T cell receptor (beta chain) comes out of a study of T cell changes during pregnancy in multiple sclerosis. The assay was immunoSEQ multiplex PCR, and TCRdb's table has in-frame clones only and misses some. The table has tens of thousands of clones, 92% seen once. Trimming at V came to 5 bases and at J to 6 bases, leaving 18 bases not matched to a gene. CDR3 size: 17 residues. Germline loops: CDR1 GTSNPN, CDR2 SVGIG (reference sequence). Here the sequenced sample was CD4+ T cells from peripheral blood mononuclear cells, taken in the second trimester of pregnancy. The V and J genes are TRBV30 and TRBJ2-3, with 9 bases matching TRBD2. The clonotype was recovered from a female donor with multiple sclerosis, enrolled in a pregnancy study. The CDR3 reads CAWARRQGTSYTDTQYF. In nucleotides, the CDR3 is TGTGCCTGGGCTCGGCGCCAGGGGACTAGCTATACGGATACGCAGTATTTT.